What follows is one TCR beta chain and its context. Authors' processing steps: By means of reference gene primer amplification, nucleated cell counts were estimated. Clones were sequenced by immunoSEQ multiplex PCR, and TCRdb holds only the in-frame ones, with some missing. V, J and clone size are those of that table, while D and trimming were read from the DNA. The sample includes over 200,000 clones, around 80% seen only once; the top ten take 15% to 20%. The source of the sample is a study of blood T cell repertoires in COVID-19. About the research overall: Whether acute or convalescent, the COVID-19 samples came from the United States, Italy and Spain. Sources were T cells, B-cell-depleted T cells, or PBMCs; the material itself was cDNA or gDNA.

This CDR3 region has 13 residues. Trimming pared 6 bases from V and 5 bases from J, leaving 13 bases between. In germline, CDR1 is MRHNA, CDR2 SNTAGT. The sequence derives from a woman of 80 years or more with active or convalescent COVID-19. The J gene is TRBJ1-1, the V gene TRBV6-4; D perhaps matches TRBD1 (5 bases). Material: peripheral blood. The CDR3 coding sequence is TGTGCCAGCAGCCAGGGCGCGGGAACTGAAGCTTTCTTT. The encoded protein is CASSQGAGTEAFF.